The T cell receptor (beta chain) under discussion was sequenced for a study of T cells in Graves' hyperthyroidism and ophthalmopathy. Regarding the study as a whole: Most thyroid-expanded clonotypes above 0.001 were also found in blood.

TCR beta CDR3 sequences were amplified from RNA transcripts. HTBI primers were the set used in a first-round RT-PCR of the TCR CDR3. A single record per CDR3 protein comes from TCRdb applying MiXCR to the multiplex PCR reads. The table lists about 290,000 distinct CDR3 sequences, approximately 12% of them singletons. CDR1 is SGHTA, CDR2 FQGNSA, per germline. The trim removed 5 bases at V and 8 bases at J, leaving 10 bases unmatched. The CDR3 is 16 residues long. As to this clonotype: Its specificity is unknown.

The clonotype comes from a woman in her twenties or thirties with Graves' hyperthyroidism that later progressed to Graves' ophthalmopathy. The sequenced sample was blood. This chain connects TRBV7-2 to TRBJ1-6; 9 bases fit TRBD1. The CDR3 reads CASSPQTGGSDSPLHF. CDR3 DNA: TGTGCCAGCAGCCCCCAGACAGGGGGATCGGATTCACCCCTCCACTTT.